The subject of this entry is one T cell receptor beta chain. Its antigen is unknown. Base qualities are not recorded, but no much larger clone differs from it by a single base. This entry is derived from a study of cytomegalovirus exposure and HLA in healthy donors (dated by TCRdb to about 2017). About the investigation overall: An earlier analysis of several hundred of the donors reported 250 to 300 Gb of sequence data and some 100 million unique TCR beta sequences from about 200 million T cells. An early release that covered some 640 HLA-typed donors contained approximately 290 gigabases of sequencing data and about 84 million unique TCR sequences. Of the 398 genotyped donors, 81% were placed in the genetic ancestry cluster associated with self-reported Caucasian donors. The aim of the study was to test whether cataloging public T cell receptors could identify signatures of past pathogen exposure. The T cell repertoires of 666 subjects were profiled by immunosequencing and related to cytomegalovirus serostatus. A separate validation cohort of over a hundred different subjects was used in addition to the roughly 640-subject first cohort. The study combined high-throughput TCR immunosequencing, statistical association of individual TCRs with disease status, and machine learning to predict cytomegalovirus infection status. In a later analysis, previously published TCR beta repertoires from 600 to 850 donors were re-analyzed and high-resolution HLA genotyping was added so that TCR occurrence patterns could be studied. In the later analysis, no new phenotypic data were used to find candidate immune exposures; instead, reliance was placed on TCR beta sequences and their occurrence across donors. In an earlier analysis of 587 of the donors, high-throughput TCR beta sequencing was used to judge whether each TCR beta V gene segment behaved as functional or pseudogenic. Donor age, sex, ethnicity and CMV serostatus were compiled together with the repertoire data. Genome-wide SNP genotypes for about 60% of the 666 donors were used in a later genetic analysis, which treated that subset as a discovery cohort. Every repertoire in the discovery cohort had been generated on one and the same sequencing platform. HLA typing included class I and class II loci at four-digit resolution. The number of typed donors differed by locus: roughly 620-630 for A, B, C, DRB1 and DQB1; 500 to 550 for DQA1; roughly 600 for DPA1; and around 490 for DPB1. Several DR-DQ haplotypes were treated as single units for association and clustering because of strong linkage in the cohort. Across about 380 genotyped donors of the cohort, an average of 235,054 unique TCR beta nucleotide sequences per donor were sequenced, and 15% to 20% of those sequences were non-productive.

Library preparation used the immunoSEQ multiplex PCR assay. The multiplex PCR relied on a mix of 60 forward primers for TCR Vbeta segments and 13 reverse primers for TCR Jbeta segments. The CDR3 region of rearranged TCR beta genes was amplified from genomic DNA with a multiplex PCR assay. Amplified TCR beta libraries were sequenced as 87-base-pair reads on the Illumina HiSeq System. Per the authors' processing: A later analysis tallied roughly 76 million unique TCR beta chains across the 640 or so repertoires, and some 12 million of those chains were shared by two or more donors. Raw reads were error-corrected and collapsed into unique sequences with a nearest-neighbor algorithm that merged closely related sequences to remove PCR and sequencing errors. CDR3 sequences were aligned to IMGT reference sequences to assign V, D and J gene segments. For a sequence to be retained, a match of at least six nucleotides was required to both a V gene segment and a J gene segment. A rearrangement was called productive if the CDR3 had no stop codons and remained in frame with V and J, and every other rearrangement was called non-productive. CDR3 was defined by IMGT convention, running from the second conserved V-encoded cysteine to the conserved J-encoded phenylalanine. The earlier analysis of more than 450 of the donors excluded sequences that lacked an unambiguous match to a single V gene segment. An earlier analysis of some 610 of the donors called V segments functional above 56.7% productive rearrangements and segregating when the between-donor standard deviation exceeded 5%. A statistical classification framework was built to diagnose cytomegalovirus status from the catalog of TCR beta chain sequences. In a later analysis, V and J genes were assigned by comparing TCR nucleotide sequences against IMGT/GENE-DB human TR gene sequences. The TCRdist pipeline was used in a later analysis to assign CDR3 sequences and most-parsimonious VDJ recombination scenarios. In a later analysis, each TCR beta chain was defined by its CDR3 amino acid sequence together with its V-gene family, and reads without a unique V-gene family were excluded. To address suspected cross-contamination and a sequencing artifact, a later analysis removed roughly 580 highly shared, low-generation-probability nucleotide sequences. In a later analysis, a clonal expansion index was calculated for each public chain from normalized within-repertoire ranks of inferred template counts. A later analysis computed generation probabilities with a VDJ recombination model fitted to out-of-frame rearrangements, and checked the results against IGoR. A later analysis scored TCR-TCR, TCR-HLA and TCR-CMV co-occurrence with hypergeometric tests, applying a repertoire-size bias correction to TCR pairs. To estimate false discovery rates, a later analysis permuted the HLA or CMV assignments 20 times. In a later analysis, co-occurring TCRs were grouped with DBSCAN, and TCRdist sequence similarity was added when clustering was performed within HLA-allele-positive subsets. Repertoires with fewer than 30,000 or more than 120,000 public chains, plus five repertoires with anomalous nucleotide sharing, were excluded from co-occurrence clustering. This immuneACCESS table, as held by TCRdb, lists in-frame sequences with V and J called but not all clones. Of the missing ones, under half trace to an unresolved V gene in checked studies; the others have no known cause. V and J calls and clone size follow that table, whereas D and trimming were derived from the DNA. Within this sample are under 200,000 clones, with approximately 86% of them counted one time only. The biggest ten clones account for approximately 2% of the sample.

The V end gives up 4 bases and the J end 1 base, leaving 2 bases in the junction not matched to a gene. From the cysteine through the phenylalanine, the CDR3 covers 15 amino acids. Of the read, only the CDR3 DNA is kept; its 45 bases are in frame from base 1. The germline V gene provides CDR1 SGHDT and CDR2 YYEEEE. The investigation overall reported the following: According to a later analysis, most CMV-associated TCR beta chains appeared to be HLA-restricted, and the HLA associations seemed to be driven largely by CMV exposure. A further reported finding was that TCR beta sequences accurately predicted the HLA-A and HLA-B alleles for most subjects in the first cohort. According to a later analysis, parvovirus B19, influenza, CMV and Epstein-Barr virus appeared linked to several top co-occurrence clusters. In an earlier analysis of several hundred of the donors, most TCR beta V segments were observed in productive rearrangements about 87% or about 30% of the time, broadly matching IMGT annotations. Roughly uniform sequencing depth across donors was assumed in presence/absence analyses, although this assumption may not hold. The only immune exposure information available for the cohort was CMV serostatus. In a later analysis, about 16,000 TCR beta sequences were associated with specific HLA alleles at a false discovery rate of 0.05. The 87-base-pair reads could not distinguish some IMGT-functional V segments, including TRBV6-2 and TRBV6-3, so those segments were excluded. Across donors, most TCR sequences were observed very rarely, whereas some public TCRs were present in many individuals. An association between a missense DCLRE1C variant and V-gene and J-gene trimming of TCR beta chains was found in a later genetic analysis and replicated in an independent cohort. According to a later genetic analysis, donors in an Asian-associated ancestry cluster had fewer N-insertions in productive TCRs than the approximately 670-donor mean. Linkage disequilibrium might explain the correlated functional status among segregating V segments, but an unknown experimental factor could not be excluded. Cytomegalovirus status was reported to be diagnosed by the classifier with high specificity and sensitivity in both the original and validation cohorts. It was suggested by the authors that the approach could potentially be generalized to other disease states and immunological phenotypes. Strong co-occurrence of HLA alleles, especially DR and DQ, made assigning TCR associations to individual alleles difficult. This cohort had only TCR beta chains sequenced, and the lack of alpha or paired-chain data limited which features could be detected. A total of 150 to 200 TCR beta chains were listed by the study as associated with cytomegalovirus. Because some donors lacked HLA typing at each locus, the association tests relied only on the typed subset. In a later analysis, TCR association rates were found to vary across HLA loci, with the most associated TCRs seen for DRB1 alleles and the fewest for HLA-C alleles. Approximately 18 rarely observed V segments, including chromosome 9 orphons, were excluded from the earlier analysis of several hundred of the donors because counts were too low. A later analysis found that HLA-associated TCR beta chains were more clonally expanded and had lower generation probabilities than equally common non-associated chains. A few of the identified cytomegalovirus-associated TCR beta chains were confirmed in vitro to be specific for cytomegalovirus antigens. A group of highly shared sequence variants was considered likely to be a technical artifact of the sequencing pipeline.

The cohort comprised more than 550 healthy bone marrow donors. At the time of sampling, every cohort member was nominally healthy, though immune exposures that went unrecorded were likely present. The donor tested CMV seronegative and was one of the 352 seronegative cohort members. Each donor provided a peripheral blood sample, and peripheral blood mononuclear cells were used for TCR beta sequencing. Genomic DNA extraction from the blood cell samples was performed with the Qiagen DNeasy Blood Extraction Kit. This TCR was sampled from a woman under 30 in good health and CMV-seronegative. The specimen was PBMCs. The rearrangement joined TRBV5-6 to TRBJ2-1, with 10 bases aligning to TRBD2. The sequenced DNA is TGTGCCAGCAGCACGGGACTAGCGTCCTACAATGAGCAGTTCTTC. Its amino acids are CASSTGLASYNEQFF.